This T cell receptor (beta chain) was identified in a study of CD8 T cells in ankylosing spondylitis. Germline V gene sequence: CDR1 SGHNT, CDR2 YENEEA. The CDR3 extends over 13 amino acids. The germline V and J ends were trimmed by 3 bases and 1 base, with 6 bases remaining between them. TCRdb recomputed calls from the 5' RACE reads with MiXCR, one row per CDR3 protein. In the table there are some 38,000 distinct CDR3 sequences, under 13% of which are singletons. The sequence was obtained from a male donor with ankylosing spondylitis or in good health (not recorded which). The sample consisted of blood, either unsorted or a sorted T cell fraction (not recorded which). The chain is built from TRBV11-3 and TRBJ2-5; D call uncertain. CDR3 nucleotides: TGTGCCAGCAGCTTTTCGGTCCAAGAGACCCAGTACTTC. This encodes CASSFSVQETQYF.